The 29 T cell receptor beta chains below were found in one sample sequenced in a study of identical twins. TCRdb re-called the 5' RACE reads through MiXCR, storing one row per CDR3 protein. This table holds under 300,000 distinct CDR3 sequences, more than 12% found once. Material: memory (CD45RO+) T cells sorted from blood. These receptors all stem from a woman aged 18-29 years in good health.

The chain carries TRBV30 and TRBJ2-5; 9 positions agree with TRBD1. Germline loops: CDR1 GTSNPN, CDR2 SVGIG (reference sequence). V lost 2 bases to trimming and J lost 4 bases; unmatched junction nucleotides: 5. There are 14 residues in the CDR3. This CDR3 is CAWSRTGVGETQYF. The CDR3 DNA follows: TGTGCCTGGAGTCGGACAGGGGTTGGAGAGACCCAGTACTTC.

The chain recombines TRBV30 with TRBJ2-1, with D possibly matching TRBD2 (5 bases). Germline assignment: CDR1 GTSNPN and CDR2 SVGIG (reference sequence). CDR3 length: 12 amino acids. Trimming cost V 4 bases and J 9 bases, with 13 bases left between them. Here the CDR3 DNA reads TGTGCCTGGATGGTTTGGGCGGGTGAGCAGTTCTTC. Protein: CAWMVWAGEQFF.

The chain recombines TRBV6-2 or TRBV6-3 with TRBJ1-1; unclear D gene. The CDR3 is 11 amino acids. Germline V gene sequence: CDR1 MNHEY, CDR2 SVGEGT. The ends were cut back, 4 bases at V and 8 bases at J, with 8 bases in the middle. The CDR3 region is CASSSMYEAFF. As DNA, the CDR3 is TGTGCCAGCAGTTCCATGTACGAAGCTTTCTTT.

In this sample, this clonotype turned up a few times. The chain combines TRBV20-1 with TRBJ1-1; TRBD1 might be the D (6 bases). CDR1 is DFQATT and CDR2 is SNEGSKA in the germline V gene (reference sequence). The CDR3 has 15 amino acids. V shed 1 base and J shed 3 bases, with 15 bases lying between them. CDR3 DNA sequence: TGCAGTGCTAGAGGGTTAACAGGGCGGGACACTGAAGCTTTCTTT. The encoded protein is CSARGLTGRDTEAFF.

This chain connects TRBV20-1 to TRBJ1-5; 7 positions match TRBD1. Trimming removed 3 bases from V and 5 bases from J; junction bases left unmatched: 4. Germline V gives CDR1 DFQATT, CDR2 SNEGSKA (reference sequence). The CDR3 sequence is 13 residues long. For the CDR3, the DNA is TGCAGTGCTAGCATAGGGGGCGATCAGCCCCAGCATTTT. Translated, it gives CSASIGGDQPQHF.

The V call is TRBV5-4, the J call TRBJ1-6; D gene unclear. Germline-derived CDR1 and CDR2 are SGHNT and YYREEE (reference sequence). This CDR3 comprises 15 residues. Trimming shortened V by 4 bases and J by 8 bases, and 16 bases separated the two germline ends. The DNA for the CDR3 is TGTGCCAGCAGCGTTAGACCCAGTTCGGATTCACCCCTCCACTTT. It codes for CASSVRPSSDSPLHF.

The V and J genes are TRBV2 and TRBJ1-2; no definite D call. V lost 6 bases and J lost 5, with 13 bases in between. CDR3 length: 13 amino acids. CDR1 and CDR2 (germline): SNHLY, FYNNEI. CDR3 sequence reads: CASRPGVGYGYTF. CDR3 sequence (DNA): TGTGCCAGCAGACCCGGGGTGGGGTATGGCTACACCTTC.

This clonotype was detected a few times. V usage is TRBV10-2 and J usage is TRBJ2-7, with D hard to call. This CDR3 contains 13 residues. Germline CDR1 and CDR2: WSHSY and SAAADI. The germline V and J ends were trimmed by 2 bases and 1 base, with 6 bases remaining between them. In nucleotides, the CDR3 is TGCGCCAGCAGTGAGGACGGGTCCTACGAGCAGTACTTC. The encoded protein is CASSEDGSYEQYF.

V gene TRBV20-1 combines with J gene TRBJ1-1; weak D call: TRBD1 (5 bases). Germline loops: CDR1 DFQATT, CDR2 SNEGSKA (reference sequence). The CDR3 spans 12 residues. The germline V and J ends were trimmed by 6 bases and 5 bases, with 13 bases remaining between them. The CDR3 sequence is CSAIKWGTEAFF. For the CDR3, the DNA is TGCAGTGCGATTAAATGGGGGACTGAAGCTTTCTTT.

This rearrangement joins TRBV10-3 to TRBJ2-3, with D perhaps assigned TRBD1 or TRBD2 (5 bases each). The CDR3 runs 15 residues. CDR1 is ENHRY and CDR2 is SYGVKD in the germline V gene. Trimming removed 6 bases at V and 7 bases at J, with 20 bases between. As DNA, the CDR3 is TGTGCCATCAGCCCCGGGACGGGACGGCTTCATACGCAGTATTTT. Protein: CAISPGTGRLHTQYF.

This clonotype occurred a few times. This chain uses TRBV5-1 with TRBJ1-2; the match to TRBD1 covers 12 bases. V shed 2 bases, J shed 5 bases, and the junction held 10 bases outside the gene matches. CDR3 length equals 17 residues. Germline assignment: CDR1 SGHRS and CDR2 YFSETQ. In DNA, the CDR3 is TGCGCCAGCAGCTTTTCCGGGACAGGGGGCGAACATTATGGCTACACCTTC. This translates into CASSFSGTGGEHYGYTF.

Details on this clonotype: Sequence at one end of the junction differs from germline and may be a read error. The chain couples TRBV12-3 or TRBV12-4 to TRBJ1-1; unclear D gene. This CDR3 comprises 14 residues. The CDR3 is CASSLRAENTVAFF. CDR3 nucleotides: TGTGCCAGCAGCCTCCGGGCGGAGAACACTGTAGCTTTCTTT.

In this sample, this clonotype turned up a few times. V usage is TRBV12-3 or TRBV12-4 and J usage is TRBJ2-3; 9 bases are a match to TRBD1. V was clipped by 5 bases and J by 7 bases; unmatched bases: 4. The CDR3 length is 13 residues. This CDR3 reads CASSEQGANTQYF. In nucleotides, the CDR3 is TGTGCCAGCAGTGAACAGGGGGCGAATACGCAGTATTTT.

This clonotype has only a few counts. CDR3 region: CASRSPESGNTIYF. DNA for the CDR3: TGCGCCAGCAGGTCCCCCGAATCTGGAAACACCATATATTTT. The chain recombines TRBV5-1 with TRBJ1-3; D uncertain. Germline CDR1 is SGHRS and CDR2 is YFSETQ. The CDR3 contains 14 residues. V lost 5 bases to trimming and J lost 1 base, with 10 bases between them.

With regard to this clonotype: The junction departs from the called germline gene at one end, perhaps through a read error. The J gene is TRBJ2-1, the V gene TRBV11-3; 7 positions agree with TRBD1. The CDR3 runs to 13 residues. Germline CDR1 reads SGHNT; CDR2 reads YENEEA. The CDR3 bases are TGTGCCAGCAGCTTTCTGGGACAGCAACCATGGGTCTTC. Translated, it gives CASSFLGQQPWVF.

This clonotype was counted a few times. The chain uses TRBV6-1 and TRBJ1-2; D uncertain. Between the trimmed V and J ends, which lost 5 bases and 0 bases, there was a span of 10 bases. CDR1 and CDR2 (germline): MNHNS, SASEGT. CDR3 size: 14 residues. In DNA form, the CDR3 reads TGTGCCAGCAGTCCGCGGACTTCTAACTATGGCTACACCTTC. Translation gives CASSPRTSNYGYTF.

The rearrangement links TRBV27 to TRBJ2-1, with TRBD2 as a possible D gene (5 bases). Germline loops: CDR1 MNHEY, CDR2 SMNVEV (reference sequence). Trimming shortened V by 11 bases and J by 2 bases, and 16 bases separated the two germline ends. The CDR3 runs to 14 residues. The CDR3 bases are TGTGCCGCGAGCCGGGAAACCCCCTACAATGAGCAGTTCTTC. It specifies CAASRETPYNEQFF.

V is TRBV7-9 and J is TRBJ2-3; the match to TRBD2 covers 8 bases. The V and J ends lost 5 bases and 5 bases, in that order; junction bases with no gene match: 15. This CDR3 is 17 amino acids long. CDR1 and CDR2 (germline): SEHNR, FQNEAQ (reference sequence). The CDR3 region is CASSPRWTSLKGDTQYF. The CDR3 DNA reads as TGTGCCAGCAGCCCTCGCTGGACTAGCCTAAAAGGAGATACGCAGTATTTT.

A few counts support this clonotype. This chain connects TRBV5-1 to TRBJ2-3; D uncertain. This CDR3 contains 15 residues. The V end lost 1 base, the J end lost 2 bases, and 11 bases lay between the germline ends. CDR1 is SGHRS and CDR2 is YFSETQ in the germline V gene. CDR3 DNA: TGCGCCAGCAGCTTGTCGGCACCACACACAGATACGCAGTATTTT. This translates into CASSLSAPHTDTQYF.

The DNA for the CDR3 is TGCGCCAGCAGCCCAACGCTCCGGGACAATTATGGCTACACCTTC. It is translated as CASSPTLRDNYGYTF. The gene calls are TRBV5-1 and TRBJ1-2, with D perhaps TRBD1 (6 bases). Trimming removed 4 bases from V and 5 bases from J, with 18 bases in between. The V gene's germline CDR1 is SGHRS and CDR2 YFSETQ. The CDR3 is 15 amino acids. The entire variable domain, with the rest obtained from reference TRBV5-1 and TRBJ1-2, is as follows: KAGVTQTPRYLIKTRGQQVTLSCSPISGHRSVSWYQQTPGQGLQFLFEYFSETQRNKGNFPGRFSGRQFSNSRSEMNVSTLELGDSALYLCASSPTLRDNYGYTFGSGTRLTVV.

This chain links TRBV6-1 with TRBJ2-7; 10 nucleotides agree with TRBD1. V lost 6 bases to trimming and J lost 5 bases; unmatched junction nucleotides: 7. CDR3 length: 14 amino acids. CDR1 is MNHNS and CDR2 is SASEGT in the germline V gene. The CDR3 sequence is CASRMGQGKNEQYF. CDR3 in DNA: TGTGCCAGCAGAATGGGACAGGGGAAGAACGAGCAGTACTTC.

This clonotype has ten or more counts. The genes are TRBV4-2 and TRBJ2-1; 7 bases fit TRBD2. Germline assignment: CDR1 LGHNA and CDR2 YNFKEQ. V lost 0 bases, J lost 10 bases, and 18 bases stayed unmatched. The CDR3 consists of 18 residues. In DNA, the CDR3 is TGTGCCAGCAGCCAAGATGAGGGGCTAGCGGTCCCCACGGGAGAGCAGTTCTTC. This encodes CASSQDEGLAVPTGEQFF.

In its sample, this clonotype was seen a few times. V and J are TRBV5-1 and TRBJ2-2, with a tentative D call TRBD1 (6 bases). Germline CDR1 is SGHRS and CDR2 is YFSETQ. This CDR3 has 12 residues. Trimming shortened V by 3 bases and J by 11 bases, and 11 bases separated the two germline ends. Here the CDR3 reads CASSWGPFELFF. The CDR3 region has the DNA TGCGCCAGCAGCTGGGGGCCATTCGAGCTGTTTTTT.

This clonotype was counted between two and nine times. The chain employs TRBV7-2 and TRBJ1-1, with D perhaps TRBD1 (6 bases). Trimming removed 4 bases from V and 4 bases from J, with 16 bases in between. The CDR3 length is 15 residues. Looked up from germline, CDR1 is SGHTA and CDR2 is FQGNSA. This CDR3 reads CASSSRAGAGTEAFF. CDR3 coding DNA: TGTGCCAGCAGCTCCCGGGCAGGGGCGGGCACTGAAGCTTTCTTT. Looking up the rest from reference TRBV7-2 and TRBJ1-1 gives the full variable domain: GAGVSQSPSNKVTEKGKDVELRCDPISGHTALYWYRQSLGQGLEFLIYFQGNSAPDKSGLPSDRFSAERTGGSVSTLTIQRTQQEDSAVYLCASSSRAGAGTEAFFGQGTRLTVV.

The chain employs TRBV20-1 and TRBJ2-5; D remains unclear. Between the trimmed V and J ends, which lost 5 bases and 5 bases, there was a span of 12 bases. Germline CDR1 and CDR2: DFQATT and SNEGSKA (reference sequence). The CDR3 length is 12 residues. CDR3 DNA sequence: TGCAGTGCTGTGGGCCCCGAGGAGACCCAGTACTTC. It encodes CSAVGPEETQYF.

This clonotype was counted ten times or more. This chain joins TRBV29-1 and TRBJ1-1; D unresolved. Per germline, CDR1 SQVTM and CDR2 ANQGSEA. V was clipped by 3 bases and J by 6 bases, with 14 bases between them. The CDR3 spans 13 residues. The CDR3 here is CSVDPGFGPEAFF. CDR3 DNA: TGCAGCGTTGACCCAGGATTTGGTCCTGAAGCTTTCTTT.

This clonotype has a count of ten or more. The gene calls are TRBV12-3 or TRBV12-4 and TRBJ2-3, with TRBD2 identical over 8 bases. Trimming took 6 bases from V and 6 from J; bases not matched to a gene: 8. This CDR3 has 14 amino acids. The CDR3 here is CASSRTSSTDTQYF. The CDR3 DNA reads TGTGCCAGCAGCCGGACTAGCTCTACGGATACGCAGTATTTT.

This clonotype was detected many times. The chain combines TRBV6-4 with TRBJ2-6, with no clear D. This CDR3 has 16 amino acids. The V and J ends lost 0 bases and 0 bases respectively, with 6 bases between them. The germline V gene encodes CDR1 MRHNA and CDR2 SNTAGT. The CDR3 is CASSDSGLSGANVLTF. The CDR3 nucleotides are TGTGCCAGCAGTGACTCAGGGCTCTCTGGGGCCAACGTCCTGACTTTC.

This chain connects TRBV5-1 to TRBJ2-5, with D tentatively TRBD2 (7 bases). This CDR3 is 14 amino acids long. V dropped 6 bases and J dropped 2 bases, with 14 bases sitting between them. Germline V gene data show CDR1 as SGHRS and CDR2 as YFSETQ. The CDR3 region is CASTRGQLQETQYF. The CDR3 DNA is TGCGCCAGCACGCGGGGGCAACTTCAAGAGACCCAGTACTTC.